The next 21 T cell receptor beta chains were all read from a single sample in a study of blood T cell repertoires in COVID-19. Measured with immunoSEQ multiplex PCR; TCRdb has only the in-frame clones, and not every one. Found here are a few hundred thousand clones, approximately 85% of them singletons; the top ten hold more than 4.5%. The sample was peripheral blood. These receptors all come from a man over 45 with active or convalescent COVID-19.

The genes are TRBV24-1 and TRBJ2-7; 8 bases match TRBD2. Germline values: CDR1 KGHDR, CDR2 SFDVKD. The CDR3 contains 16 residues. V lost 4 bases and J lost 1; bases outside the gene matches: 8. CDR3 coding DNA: TGTGCCACCAGTGACCCATCACGGGAGGGATCCTACGAGCAGTACTTC. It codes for CATSDPSREGSYEQYF.

The CDR3 reads CASSDGREPYEQYF. In DNA form, the CDR3 reads TGTGCCAGCAGCGATGGGCGGGAGCCGTACGAGCAGTACTTC. The chain joins TRBV9 to TRBJ2-7; 7 bases map to TRBD2. The CDR3 covers 14 residues. V gave up 3 bases and J gave up 4 bases; unmatched junction bases: 7. Germline lookup yields CDR1 SGDLS and CDR2 YYNGEE.

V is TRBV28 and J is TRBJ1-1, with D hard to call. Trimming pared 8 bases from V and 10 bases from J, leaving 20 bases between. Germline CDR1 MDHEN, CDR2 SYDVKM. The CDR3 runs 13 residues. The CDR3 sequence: CASSVESRRGAFF. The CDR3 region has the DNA TGTGCCAGCTCAGTAGAAAGCCGAAGAGGAGCTTTCTTT.

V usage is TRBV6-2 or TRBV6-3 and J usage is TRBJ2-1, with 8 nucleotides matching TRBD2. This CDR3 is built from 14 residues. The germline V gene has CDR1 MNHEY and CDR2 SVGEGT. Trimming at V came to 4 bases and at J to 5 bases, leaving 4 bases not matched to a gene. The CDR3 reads CASSSQRENNEQFF. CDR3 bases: TGTGCCAGCAGTTCCCAGCGGGAGAACAATGAGCAGTTCTTC.

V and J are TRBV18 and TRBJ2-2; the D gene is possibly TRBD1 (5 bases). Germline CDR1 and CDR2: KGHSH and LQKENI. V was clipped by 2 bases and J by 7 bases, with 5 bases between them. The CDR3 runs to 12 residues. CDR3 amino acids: CASSPRGGELFF. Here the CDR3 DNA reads TGTGCCAGCTCACCAAGGGGCGGGGAGCTGTTTTTT.

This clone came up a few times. Here the CDR3 DNA reads TGTGCCACCAGCAGACTCCTCACCGGGGAGCTGTTTTTT. It specifies CATSRLLTGELFF. V and J are TRBV15 and TRBJ2-2; D is undetermined. The CDR3 is 13 residues long. The germline V gene has CDR1 LNHNV and CDR2 YYDKDF (reference sequence). V lost 2 bases to trimming and J lost 4 bases, with 5 bases between them. The whole variable domain, remainder taken from reference TRBV15 and TRBJ2-2, is DAMVIQNPRYQVTQFGKPVTLSCSQTLNHNVMYWYQQKSSQAPKLLFHYYDKDFNNEADTPDNFQSRRPNTSFCFLDIRSPGLGDTAMYLCATSRLLTGELFFGEGSRLTVL.

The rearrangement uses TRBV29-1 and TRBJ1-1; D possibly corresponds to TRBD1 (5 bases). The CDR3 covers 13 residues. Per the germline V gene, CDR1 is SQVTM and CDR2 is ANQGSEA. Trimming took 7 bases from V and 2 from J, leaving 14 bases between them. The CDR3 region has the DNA TGCAGCGCCCGACGCGGGGCAAACACTGAAGCTTTCTTT. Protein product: CSARRGANTEAFF.

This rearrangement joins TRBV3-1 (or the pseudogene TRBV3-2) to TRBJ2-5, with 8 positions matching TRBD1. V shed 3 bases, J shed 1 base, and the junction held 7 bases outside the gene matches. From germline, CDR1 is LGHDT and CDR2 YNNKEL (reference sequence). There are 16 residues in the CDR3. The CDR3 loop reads CASSQTGTGGQETQYF. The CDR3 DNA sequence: TGTGCCAGCAGCCAGACCGGGACAGGAGGCCAAGAGACCCAGTACTTC.

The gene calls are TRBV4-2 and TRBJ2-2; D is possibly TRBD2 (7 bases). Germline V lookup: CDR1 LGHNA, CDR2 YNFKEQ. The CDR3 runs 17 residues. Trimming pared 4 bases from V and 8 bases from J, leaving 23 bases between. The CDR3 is CASSPEGGRGLVGELFF. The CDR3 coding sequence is TGTGCCAGCAGCCCCGAGGGGGGGAGAGGATTAGTAGGGGAGCTGTTTTTT.

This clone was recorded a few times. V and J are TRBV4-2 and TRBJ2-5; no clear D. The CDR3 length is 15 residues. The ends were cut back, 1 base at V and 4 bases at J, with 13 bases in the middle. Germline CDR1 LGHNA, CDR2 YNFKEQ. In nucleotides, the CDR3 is TGTGCCAGCAGCCAAGGGGCGCATGCTCCAGAGACCCAGTACTTC. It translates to CASSQGAHAPETQYF.

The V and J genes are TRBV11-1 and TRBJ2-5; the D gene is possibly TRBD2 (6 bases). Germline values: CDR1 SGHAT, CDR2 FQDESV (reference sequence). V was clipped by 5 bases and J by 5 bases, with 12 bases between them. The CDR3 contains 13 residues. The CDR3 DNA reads TGTGCCAGCAGCCCAGGAGGGAGGGAGACCCAGTACTTC. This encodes CASSPGGRETQYF. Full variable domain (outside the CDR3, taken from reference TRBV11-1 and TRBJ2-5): EAEVAQSPRYKITEKSQAVAFWCDPISGHATLYWYRQILGQGPELLVQFQDESVVDDSQLPKDRFSAERLKGVDSTLKIQPAELGDSAMYLCASSPGGRETQYFGPGTRLLVL.

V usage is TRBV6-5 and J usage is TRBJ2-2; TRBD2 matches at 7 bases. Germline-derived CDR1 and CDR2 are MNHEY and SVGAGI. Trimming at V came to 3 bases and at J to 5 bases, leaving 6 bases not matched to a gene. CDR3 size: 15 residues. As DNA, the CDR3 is TGTGCCAGCAGTTATGGGGGAGGGCGAACCGGGGAGCTGTTTTTT. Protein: CASSYGGGRTGELFF.

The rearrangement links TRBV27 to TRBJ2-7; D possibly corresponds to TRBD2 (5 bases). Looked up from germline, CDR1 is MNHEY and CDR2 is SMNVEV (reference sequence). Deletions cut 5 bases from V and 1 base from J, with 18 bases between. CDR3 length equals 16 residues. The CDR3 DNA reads TGTGCCAGCAGTCCCTACCGGCCAGGAGGATCCTACGAGCAGTACTTC. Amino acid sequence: CASSPYRPGGSYEQYF.

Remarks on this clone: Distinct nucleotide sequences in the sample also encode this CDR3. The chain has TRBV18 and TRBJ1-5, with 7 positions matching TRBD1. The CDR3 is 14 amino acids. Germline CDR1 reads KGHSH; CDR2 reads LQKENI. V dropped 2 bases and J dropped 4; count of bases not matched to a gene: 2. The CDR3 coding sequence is TGTGCCAGCTCACCAGGACAGGTTAATCAGCCCCAGCATTTT. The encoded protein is CASSPGQVNQPQHF.

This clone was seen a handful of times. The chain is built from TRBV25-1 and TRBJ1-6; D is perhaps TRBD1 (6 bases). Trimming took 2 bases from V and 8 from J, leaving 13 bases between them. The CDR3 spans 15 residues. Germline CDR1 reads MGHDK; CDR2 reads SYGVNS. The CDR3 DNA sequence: TGTGCCAGCAGTGAACGGACAGACCTTTATTCACCCCTCCACTTT. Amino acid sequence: CASSERTDLYSPLHF. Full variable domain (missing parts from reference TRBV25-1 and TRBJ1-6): EADIYQTPRYLVIGTGKKITLECSQTMGHDKMYWYQQDPGMELHLIHYSYGVNSTEKGDLSSESTVSRIRTEHFPLTLESARPSHTSQYLCASSERTDLYSPLHFGNGTRLTVT.

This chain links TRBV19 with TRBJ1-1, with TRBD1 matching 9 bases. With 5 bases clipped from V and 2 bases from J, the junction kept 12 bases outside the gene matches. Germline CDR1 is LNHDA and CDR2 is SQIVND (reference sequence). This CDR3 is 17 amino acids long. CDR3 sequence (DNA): TGTGCCAGTAGTCCGTACGGCCGGACAGGGGAAAACACTGAAGCTTTCTTT. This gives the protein CASSPYGRTGENTEAFF.

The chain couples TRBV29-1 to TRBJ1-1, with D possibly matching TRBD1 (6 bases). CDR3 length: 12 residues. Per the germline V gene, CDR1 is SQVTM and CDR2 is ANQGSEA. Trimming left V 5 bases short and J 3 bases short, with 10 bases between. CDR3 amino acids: CSVQTGYTEAFF. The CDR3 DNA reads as TGCAGCGTTCAAACAGGGTACACTGAAGCTTTCTTT.

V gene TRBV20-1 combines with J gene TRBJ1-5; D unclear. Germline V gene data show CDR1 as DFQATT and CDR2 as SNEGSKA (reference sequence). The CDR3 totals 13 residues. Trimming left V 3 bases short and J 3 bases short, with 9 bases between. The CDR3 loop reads CSASRTYNQPQHF. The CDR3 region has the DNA TGCAGTGCTAGTAGAACCTACAATCAGCCCCAGCATTTT.

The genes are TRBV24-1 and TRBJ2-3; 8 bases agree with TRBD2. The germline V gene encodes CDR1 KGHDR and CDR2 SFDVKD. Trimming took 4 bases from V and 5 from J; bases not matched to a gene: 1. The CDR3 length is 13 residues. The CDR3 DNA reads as TGTGCCACCAGTGACGGGGGGGAAGATACGCAGTATTTT. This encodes CATSDGGEDTQYF.

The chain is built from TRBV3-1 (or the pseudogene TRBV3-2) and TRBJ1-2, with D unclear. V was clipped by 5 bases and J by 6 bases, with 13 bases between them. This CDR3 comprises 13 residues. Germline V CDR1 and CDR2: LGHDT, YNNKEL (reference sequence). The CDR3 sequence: CASSDPGVDGYTF. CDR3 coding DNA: TGTGCCAGCAGCGACCCCGGGGTGGATGGCTACACCTTC.

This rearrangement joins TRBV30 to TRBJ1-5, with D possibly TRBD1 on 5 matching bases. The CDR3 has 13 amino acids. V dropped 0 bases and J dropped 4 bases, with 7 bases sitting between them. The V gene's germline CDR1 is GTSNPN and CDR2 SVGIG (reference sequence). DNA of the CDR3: TGTGCCTGGAGTGTAGACAGAAATCAGCCCCAGCATTTT. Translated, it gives CAWSVDRNQPQHF.